This T cell receptor (beta chain) was identified in a study of post-analysis software for immune sequencing data. Study overall: Relapsing-remitting, secondary progressive and progressive-relapsing multiple sclerosis were all included among the disease courses.

Carried by the TCR beta cDNA libraries were unique molecular identifiers. Some 500,000 cDNA molecules were recovered from an input of 1 to 10 million T cells. TCRdb passed the PCR reads through MiXCR, listing each CDR3 protein once. The repertoire holds under 900,000 distinct CDR3 sequences, roughly 50% seen once, with about 4.8% in the top ten. Study outcomes and limitations: Samples from one preparation batch, clustered by F measure, grouped strongly together. Significantly lower normalized Chao1 diversity was found in patients with multiple sclerosis relative to controls. Controls had lower frequencies than patients of five or six TRBV segments, which included TRBV5-6, TRBV5-1 and TRBV20-1.

Comments on this clonotype: Its specificity is not known.

Looked up from germline, CDR1 is DFQATT and CDR2 is SNEGSKA (reference sequence). V lost 6 bases and J 4 bases, leaving 16 bases between the germline ends. This CDR3 comprises 14 residues. The receptor's source is a girl aged 10 to 17 with multiple sclerosis. The V gene is TRBV20-1, the J gene TRBJ2-1; D remains ambiguous. Specimen: blood. CDR3 nucleotides: TGCAGTGCCCGGAGTCCGCCGGGTTACAATGAGCAGTTCTTC. It is translated as CSARSPPGYNEQFF.